A selection of T cell receptor beta chains follows, all from one sample in a study of blood T cell repertoires in COVID-19. The protocol was immunoSEQ multiplex PCR, while the TCRdb copy is restricted to in-frame clones and leaves out a portion. The sample lists 100,000 or so clones, around 83% occurring once. The sample comprised peripheral blood. All receptors derive from a man aged 70-80 years with active or convalescent COVID-19. The CDR3 runs from the conserved cysteine through the conserved F or W. The D gene is left open where the match is weak. Size values are once, few and many counts, or a class for expanded clones, and some rows have none.

TRBJ2-5	NA	TRBD2	TRBV12-3/TRBV12-4	CASSFSGKETQYF	TGTGCCAGCAGTTTCAGCGGGAAAGAGACCCAGTACTTC
TRBJ1-2	NA	NA	TRBV2	CASRVGYGYTF	TGTGCCAGCAGAGTCGGGTATGGCTACACCTTC
TRBJ1-1	NA	NA	TRBV19	CASRSIGTLGDTEAFF	TGTGCCAGTAGGTCTATCGGGACTCTAGGCGACACTGAAGCTTTCTTT
TRBJ2-3	NA	TRBD2	TRBV5-1	CASSRESGGPLDTQYF	TGCGCCAGCAGCCGCGAGAGCGGGGGCCCGTTGGATACGCAGTATTTT
TRBJ2-3	NA	TRBD2	TRBV3-1/TRBV3-2	CASSQAGRPGLAGSDTQYF	TGTGCCAGCAGCCAAGCGGGCCGACCGGGACTAGCGGGGTCAGATACGCAGTATTTT
TRBJ1-5	NA	NA	TRBV5-6	CASSSRKSNQPQHF	TGTGCCAGCAGCTCCAGGAAATCTAATCAGCCCCAGCATTTT
TRBJ1-2	NA	NA	TRBV28	CAGSTRAKSGYTF	TGTGCCGGCTCCACCAGGGCCAAGTCTGGCTACACCTTC
TRBJ1-3	few	NA	TRBV4-1	CASSQYSGQSGNTIYF	TGCGCCAGCAGCCAATACTCGGGTCAATCTGGAAACACCATATATTTT
TRBJ1-1	NA	TRBD1	TRBV7-4	CASSFPGTEDTEAFF	TGTGCCAGCAGCTTCCCCGGGACAGAGGACACTGAAGCTTTCTTT
TRBJ2-3	NA	TRBD1	TRBV28	CASSPGTGGTDTQYF	TGTGCCAGCTCCCCCGGGACAGGGGGCACAGATACGCAGTATTTT
TRBJ2-7	NA	NA	TRBV6-2/TRBV6-3	CASSYSFPLTQSYEQYF	TGTGCCAGCAGTTACTCGTTCCCCTTAACACAATCCTACGAGCAGTACTTC
TRBJ2-7	NA	NA	TRBV2	CASSHRDGYEQYF	TGTGCCAGCAGCCACAGGGACGGGTACGAGCAGTACTTC
TRBJ1-1	NA	NA	TRBV10-3	CAISEFTAGTEAFF	TGTGCCATCAGCGAGTTTACGGCCGGGACTGAAGCTTTCTTT
TRBJ1-6	NA	TRBD1	TRBV7-2	CASSQSRKGAPLHF	TGTGCCAGCAGCCAGTCGAGGAAGGGGGCTCCCCTCCACTTT
TRBJ1-1	NA	NA	TRBV28	CASGREGRGWAFF	TGTGCCAGCGGCCGGGAGGGGCGGGGATGGGCTTTCTTT
TRBJ2-7	once	NA	TRBV5-8	CASSGRDFQYEQYF	TGTGCCAGCAGCGGACGGGACTTTCAATACGAGCAGTACTTC
TRBJ1-3	NA	NA	TRBV7-9	CASSLDGAGNTIYF	TGTGCCAGCAGCTTAGATGGAGCTGGAAACACCATATATTTT
TRBJ1-1	NA	TRBD1	TRBV6-5	CASSPGTDHTEAFF	TGTGCCAGCAGCCCCGGGACAGACCACACTGAAGCTTTCTTT
TRBJ1-2	NA	TRBD1	TRBV5-4	CASSGGQGIGYTF	TGTGCCAGCAGCGGTGGACAGGGGATCGGCTACACCTTC
TRBJ1-2	NA	NA	TRBV2	CASSEAMLNYGYTF	TGTGCCAGCAGTGAGGCCATGTTGAATTATGGCTACACCTTC
TRBJ2-7	few	TRBD2	TRBV2	CASSAWALAAYEQYF	TGTGCCAGCAGCGCCTGGGCGCTAGCGGCTTACGAGCAGTACTTC
TRBJ2-3	NA	TRBD1	TRBV7-2	CASSLGGTGADTQYF	TGTGCCAGCAGCTTAGGGGGGACAGGGGCGGATACGCAGTATTTT
TRBJ2-7	once	NA	TRBV11-2	CASSLRQNTYEQYF	TGTGCCAGCAGCCTAAGACAGAATACCTACGAGCAGTACTTC
TRBJ1-1	NA	TRBD1	TRBV5-1	CASSRTGGSGNTEAFF	TGCGCCAGCAGCCGGACAGGGGGGTCTGGGAACACTGAAGCTTTCTTT
TRBJ2-1	NA	TRBD1	TRBV9	CASSVARGLVNNEQFF	TGTGCCAGCAGCGTAGCAAGGGGGCTGGTTAACAATGAGCAGTTCTTC
TRBJ1-1	few	NA	TRBV7-2	CASSLSVWQNTEAFF	TGTGCCAGCAGCTTGTCAGTTTGGCAGAACACTGAAGCTTTCTTT
TRBJ1-2	NA	NA	TRBV5-8	CASSLTSYTF	TGTGCCAGCAGCTTGACAAGTTACACCTTC
TRBJ1-4	NA	NA	TRBV27	CASSPSGGGGRGEKLFF	TGTGCCAGCAGCCCGAGTGGGGGGGGCGGACGAGGTGAAAAACTGTTTTTT
TRBJ1-1	NA	NA	TRBV28	CASSLWAVQNTEAFF	TGTGCCAGCAGTTTATGGGCAGTCCAGAACACTGAAGCTTTCTTT
TRBJ1-5	NA	NA	TRBV28	CASSLWRDGNQPQHF	TGTGCCAGCAGTTTATGGCGGGATGGCAATCAGCCCCAGCATTTT
TRBJ2-5	NA	TRBD1	TRBV28	CASSGQGAAETQYF	TGTGCCAGCAGTGGACAGGGGGCGGCGGAGACCCAGTACTTC
TRBJ2-1	NA	TRBD2	TRBV7-9	CASSGRLSGENYNEQFF	TGTGCCAGCAGCGGGAGATTAAGCGGGGAGAACTACAATGAGCAGTTCTTC
TRBJ1-2	NA	NA	TRBV28	CASSAGVGGYTF	TGTGCCAGCAGTGCGGGCGTGGGGGGCTACACCTTC
TRBJ1-4	NA	NA	TRBV29-1	CSGYSPNEKLFF	TGCAGCGGGTACAGTCCTAATGAAAAACTGTTTTTT
TRBJ1-2	NA	NA	TRBV3-1/TRBV3-2	CASSQDGLSDGYTF	TGTGCCAGCAGCCAAGATGGGCTGTCTGACGGCTACACCTTC
TRBJ2-7	NA	TRBD2	TRBV5-4	CASSPSRTSGGLRSYEQYF	TGTGCCAGCAGCCCTTCGAGGACTAGCGGGGGGTTGCGCTCCTACGAGCAGTACTTC
TRBJ1-1	NA	NA	TRBV5-1	CASREHTEAFF	TGCGCCAGCAGGGAGCACACTGAAGCTTTCTTT
TRBJ2-1	NA	NA	TRBV5-1	CASSSGIYSYNEQFF	TGCGCCAGCAGTTCCGGGATCTACTCCTACAATGAGCAGTTCTTC
TRBJ1-2	NA	NA	TRBV14	CASSQGLTAEYGYTF	TGTGCCAGCAGCCAAGGACTAACGGCAGAGTACGGCTACACCTTC
TRBJ1-2	NA	NA	TRBV12-3/TRBV12-4	CASSYTLGYTF	TGTGCCAGCAGTTATACTCTAGGCTACACCTTC
TRBJ1-3	few	NA	TRBV11-2	CASSSLRVSGNTIYF	TGTGCCAGCAGCTCGCTGAGGGTCTCTGGAAACACCATATATTTT